The rows below give T cell receptor beta chains drawn from one sample of a study of cytomegalovirus exposure and HLA in healthy donors. The assay was immunoSEQ multiplex PCR, and TCRdb's table has in-frame clones only and misses some. The top ten clones hold 1.5% to 2% of a sample with some 150,000 clones, roughly three quarters of them seen once. The sequencing input was PBMCs. The receptors derive from a middle-aged woman in good health and CMV-seronegative. The CDR3 runs from the conserved cysteine through the conserved F or W. Fields, in order: J gene, clone size, V gene, D gene, CDR3 protein, CDR3 DNA. D genes are given only for firm matches. Size is omitted from some rows. Given values are once, few, many or a class for expanded clones.

>TRBJ1-4|-|TRBV2|TRBD1
CASSADRGREKLFF
TGTGCCAGCAGTGCTGACAGGGGGCGCGAAAAACTGTTTTTT
>TRBJ1-6|-|TRBV6-5|-
CASCSGRLAPLHF
TGTGCCAGCTGCTCGGGGCGACTAGCACCCCTCCACTTT
>TRBJ2-6|once|TRBV5-1|-
CASSLPSYSGANVLTF
TGCGCCAGCAGCTTGCCCAGTTACTCTGGGGCCAACGTCCTGACTTTC
>TRBJ1-5|-|TRBV2|-
CASRQGRNNQPQHF
TGTGCCAGCAGGCAGGGCAGGAACAATCAGCCCCAGCATTTT
>TRBJ1-1|-|TRBV6-1|TRBD1
CASSVGQAPRTEAFF
TGTGCCAGCAGTGTAGGACAGGCACCGAGGACTGAAGCTTTCTTT
>TRBJ1-1|few|TRBV5-5|TRBD1
CASSLGQGSYMNTEAFF
TGTGCCAGCAGCCTTGGACAGGGGAGTTACATGAACACTGAAGCTTTCTTT
>TRBJ2-1|-|TRBV12-5|TRBD2
CASASGRLAGVREQFF
TGTGCTAGTGCCTCTGGGCGACTAGCGGGAGTTCGCGAGCAGTTCTTC
>TRBJ2-3|few|TRBV21-1|-
CASSKRKIAGGPTKVGTQYF
TGTGCCAGCAGCAAACGGAAGATAGCGGGAGGGCCTACAAAGGTTGGTACGCAGTATTTT
>TRBJ1-5|-|TRBV30|-
CAWAGGAGQPQHF
TGTGCCTGGGCCGGGGGGGCGGGTCAGCCCCAGCATTTT
>TRBJ1-5|-|TRBV4-1|-
CASSPRLHGSQPQHF
TGCGCCAGCAGCCCAAGGCTGCACGGGAGCCAGCCCCAGCATTTT
>TRBJ1-2|once|TRBV9|TRBD1
CASSVGQGEGYTF
TGTGCCAGCAGCGTAGGACAGGGGGAAGGCTACACCTTC
>TRBJ1-5|once|TRBV27|-
CASSLGPGGNQPQHF
TGTGCCAGCAGTCTGGGACCCGGGGGGAATCAGCCCCAGCATTTT
>TRBJ2-6|few|TRBV5-1|-
CASRASGANVLTF
TGCGCCAGCAGGGCCTCTGGGGCCAACGTCCTGACTTTC
>TRBJ2-7|-|TRBV25-1|TRBD2
CASLSAGGYEQYF
TGTGCCAGCCTTTCGGCGGGGGGCTACGAGCAGTACTTC
>TRBJ2-3|-|TRBV5-1|-
CASSPHYRDPSTDTQYF
TGCGCCAGCAGCCCCCACTACAGGGACCCAAGCACAGATACGCAGTATTTT
>TRBJ2-3|-|TRBV14|-
CASSQRGRGTQYF
TGTGCCAGCAGCCAGAGGGGGCGGGGTACGCAGTATTTT
>TRBJ1-3|-|TRBV4-1|-
CASYRGVGNTIYF
TGCGCCAGCTACCGGGGGGTCGGAAACACCATATATTTT
>TRBJ2-7|-|TRBV5-6|-
CASSRSTYEQYF
TGTGCCAGCAGCCGCTCCACCTACGAGCAGTACTTC
>TRBJ2-2|-|TRBV9|-
CASSVSGVGVGELFF
TGTGCCAGCAGCGTTTCAGGGGTTGGAGTCGGGGAGCTGTTTTTT
>TRBJ2-1|-|TRBV5-8|-
CASSLGQYNEQFF
TGTGCCAGCAGCTTGGGACAATACAATGAGCAGTTCTTC
>TRBJ1-6|few|TRBV5-1|-
CASSLTANSPLHF
TGCGCCAGCAGCTTGACAGCTAACTCACCCCTCCACTTT
>TRBJ2-1|-|TRBV19|-
CASAGVSESEQFF
TGTGCCTCCGCCGGGGTGTCCGAGTCTGAGCAGTTCTTC
>TRBJ2-2|-|TRBV19|TRBD1
CASSISTGAGELFF
TGTGCCAGTAGTATCTCTACAGGGGCCGGGGAGCTGTTTTTT
>TRBJ2-7|-|TRBV7-9|TRBD1
CASSFSTGIIEQYF
TGTGCCAGCAGCTTCTCGACAGGGATCATCGAGCAGTACTTC
>TRBJ1-4|-|TRBV5-4|TRBD1
CASSLGQGAEKLFF
TGTGCCAGCAGCCTCGGACAGGGGGCTGAAAAACTGTTTTTT
>TRBJ2-7|-|TRBV5-1|TRBD2
CASSLTGEGYEQYF
TGCGCCAGCAGCTTGACCGGGGAGGGGTACGAGCAGTACTTC
>TRBJ1-2|-|TRBV13|-
CASSFTGGGRYGYTF
TGTGCCAGCAGCTTCACTGGGGGAGGTCGCTATGGCTACACCTTC
>TRBJ2-3|-|TRBV6-5|-
CAVTRGGTQYF
TGTGCCGTCACGCGCGGCGGCACGCAGTATTTT
>TRBJ2-1|-|TRBV25-1|TRBD1
CASSDGQGPRNEQFF
TGTGCCAGCAGTGATGGACAGGGCCCTCGGAATGAGCAGTTCTTC
>TRBJ2-7|-|TRBV11-2|TRBD2
CASSIRLAEPFLSYEQYF
TGTGCCAGCAGCATACGACTAGCGGAACCGTTCTTGTCCTACGAGCAGTACTTC
>TRBJ2-5|-|TRBV5-1|TRBD2
CASSLALAEETQYF
TGCGCCAGCAGCTTGGCCCTAGCGGAAGAGACCCAGTACTTC
>TRBJ1-3|once|TRBV10-3|TRBD1
CAISAPETGFRSTIYF
TGTGCCATCAGTGCCCCAGAGACAGGGTTCAGGAGTACCATATATTTT
>TRBJ1-5|-|TRBV7-6|TRBD1
CASSIGQGVSNQPQHF
TGTGCCAGCAGCATTGGACAGGGTGTTAGCAATCAGCCCCAGCATTTT
>TRBJ2-1|-|TRBV5-1|TRBD2
CASSTGLAGSYNEQFF
TGCGCCAGCAGCACAGGACTAGCGGGCTCCTACAATGAGCAGTTCTTC
>TRBJ2-7|-|TRBV19|-
CASSISGRAYEQYF
TGTGCCAGTAGTATCTCGGGCAGGGCTTACGAGCAGTACTTC
>TRBJ1-1|-|TRBV7-9|-
CASSPTSGLTEAFF
TGTGCCAGCAGCCCTACGAGCGGACTTACTGAAGCTTTCTTT
>TRBJ1-3|-|TRBV18|-
CASSPGGPSGNTIYF
TGTGCCAGCTCACCGGGGGGTCCCTCTGGAAACACCATATATTTT
>TRBJ1-5|-|TRBV2|-
CASLSGGYSNQPQHF
TGTGCCAGCCTGAGCGGGGGATATAGCAATCAGCCCCAGCATTTT
>TRBJ2-4|-|TRBV10-3|TRBD2
CAISPGRREGLSAKNIQYF
TGTGCCATCAGTCCCGGGAGGCGGGAGGGCCTTTCGGCCAAAAACATTCAGTACTTC
>TRBJ2-1|-|TRBV2|-
CASSEPGAGQDYNEQFF
TGTGCCAGCAGTGAACCTGGAGCGGGACAGGACTACAATGAGCAGTTCTTC
>TRBJ2-3|-|TRBV10-3|TRBD1
CAISGTGGTDTQYF
TGTGCCATCAGCGGGACAGGGGGCACAGATACGCAGTATTTT
>TRBJ1-2|once|TRBV7-9|-
CASSLGSYGYTF
TGTGCCAGCAGCTTAGGTAGCTATGGCTACACCTTC
>TRBJ1-1|few|TRBV19|TRBD1
CASTAGQGIPTAFF
TGTGCCAGTACCGCGGGACAGGGGATACCGACGGCTTTCTTT
>TRBJ2-5|few|TRBV7-2|TRBD2
CASKEGGLRGESQYF
TGTGCCAGCAAGGAGGGAGGGCTGCGGGGGGAAAGCCAGTACTTC
>TRBJ1-4|once|TRBV2|-
CASSEGTPLGKLFF
TGTGCCAGCAGTGAAGGGACACCTTTGGGAAAACTGTTTTTT
>TRBJ1-1|-|TRBV30|-
CAWSNDRTEAFF
TGTGCCTGGAGTAATGACAGGACAGAAGCTTTCTTT
>TRBJ2-4|-|TRBV10-1|TRBD2
CASSPGTSGRHIQYF
TGCGCCAGCAGCCCTGGGACTAGCGGGAGACACATTCAGTACTTC
>TRBJ1-2|-|TRBV5-1|-
CASSLTLNSNGYTF
TGCGCCAGCAGCTTGACCCTAAACTCGAACGGCTACACCTTC
>TRBJ2-5|-|TRBV28|-
CASSSGGTAGETQYF
TGTGCCAGCAGTTCGGGAGGGACAGCGGGAGAGACCCAGTACTTC
>TRBJ1-2|-|TRBV5-1|TRBD1
CASSSQGEGYTF
TGCGCCAGCAGCTCACAGGGGGAAGGCTACACCTTC
>TRBJ1-2|-|TRBV6-5|-
CASSYDGTPVYGYTF
TGTGCCAGCAGTTACGATGGGACACCCGTCTATGGCTACACCTTC
>TRBJ2-5|-|TRBV7-7|-
CASSLASGETQYF
TGTGCCAGCAGCTTAGCTTCGGGGGAGACCCAGTACTTC
>TRBJ1-5|once|TRBV2|-
CASSGFSNQPQHF
TGTGCCAGCAGTGGTTTCAGTAATCAGCCCCAGCATTTT
>TRBJ2-3|-|TRBV7-9|TRBD1
CASSPGQGGTDTQYF
TGTGCCAGCAGCCCGGGACAGGGGGGGACTGATACGCAGTATTTT